This T cell receptor (beta chain) is from a study of human T cells and chemical hapten exposure. Whole-study results and caveats: With regard to DPC sensitization, TCRs above 1 in 1000 frequency did not change.

CDR1 KGHDR and CDR2 SFDVKD come from the germline V gene. The CDR3 contains 13 residues. V gave up 10 bases and J gave up 5 bases, with 16 bases separating them. From the RACE reads, TCRdb called clonotypes with MiXCR, one entry per CDR3 protein. This sample has hundreds of thousands of distinct CDR3 sequences, with about 6.9% found just once. In its sample, this clonotype was seen a few times. Its cognate antigen is unknown. Regarding time point: patch test 2, 6 weeks after DPC sensitization. The sample's treatment: therapeutic diphenylcyclopropenone sensitization with weekly scalp DPC. Researchers sampled blood before each patch test went on.

This receptor was obtained from a woman aged 18-35 years with alopecia areata. Some clones in this sample may be carry-over from other donors' samples. Sequencing was performed on whole blood, taken in connection with sensitization to the hapten diphenylcyclopropenone (DPC). V usage is TRBV24-1 and J usage is TRBJ2-5; tentative D call: TRBD1 (5 bases). CDR3 nucleotides: TGTGCCACATCGGAACAGCAGGGCGAGACCCAGTACTTC. It is translated as CATSEQQGETQYF.